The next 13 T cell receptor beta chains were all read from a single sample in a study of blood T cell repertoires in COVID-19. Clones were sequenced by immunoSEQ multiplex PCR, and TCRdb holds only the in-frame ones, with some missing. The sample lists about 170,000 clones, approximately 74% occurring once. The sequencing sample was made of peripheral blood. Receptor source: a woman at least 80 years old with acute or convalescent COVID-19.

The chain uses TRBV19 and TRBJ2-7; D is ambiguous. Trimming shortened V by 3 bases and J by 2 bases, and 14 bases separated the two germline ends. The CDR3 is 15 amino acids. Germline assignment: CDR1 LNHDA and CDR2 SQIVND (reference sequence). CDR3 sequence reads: CASSMVAANPYEQYF. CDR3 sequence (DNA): TGTGCCAGTAGTATGGTAGCAGCGAACCCCTACGAGCAGTACTTC.

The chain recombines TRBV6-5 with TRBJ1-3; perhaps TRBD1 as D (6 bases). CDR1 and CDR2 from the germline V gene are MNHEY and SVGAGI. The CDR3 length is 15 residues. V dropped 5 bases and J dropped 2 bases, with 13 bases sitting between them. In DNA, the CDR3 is TGTGCCAGCAGTAGAAACCGGGACACTGGAAACACCATATATTTT. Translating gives CASSRNRDTGNTIYF.

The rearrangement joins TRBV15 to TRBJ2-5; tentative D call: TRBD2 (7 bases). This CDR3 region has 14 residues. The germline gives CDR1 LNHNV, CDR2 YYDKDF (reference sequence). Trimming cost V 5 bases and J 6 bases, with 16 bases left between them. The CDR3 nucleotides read TGTGCCACCAGCCTTGGGGGAGGGGGGAAGACCCAGTACTTC. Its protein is CATSLGGGGKTQYF.

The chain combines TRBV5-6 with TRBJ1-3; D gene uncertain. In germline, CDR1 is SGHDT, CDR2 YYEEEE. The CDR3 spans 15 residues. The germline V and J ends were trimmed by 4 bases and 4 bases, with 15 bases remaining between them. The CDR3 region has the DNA TGTGCCAGCAGCAAACCGGGATCGGTCGGAAACACCATATATTTT. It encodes CASSKPGSVGNTIYF.

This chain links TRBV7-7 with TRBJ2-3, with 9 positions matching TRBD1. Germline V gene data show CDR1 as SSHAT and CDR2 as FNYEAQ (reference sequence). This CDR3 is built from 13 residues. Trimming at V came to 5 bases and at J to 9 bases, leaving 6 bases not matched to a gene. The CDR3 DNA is TGTGCCAGCAGCCCGGACAGGGGAGGAACGCAGTATTTT. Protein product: CASSPDRGGTQYF. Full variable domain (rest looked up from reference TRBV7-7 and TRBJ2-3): GAGVSQSPRYKVTKRGQDVTLRCDPISSHATLYWYQQALGQGPEFLTYFNYEAQPDKSGLPSDRFSAERPEGSISTLTIQRTEQRDSAMYRCASSPDRGGTQYFGPGTRLTVL.

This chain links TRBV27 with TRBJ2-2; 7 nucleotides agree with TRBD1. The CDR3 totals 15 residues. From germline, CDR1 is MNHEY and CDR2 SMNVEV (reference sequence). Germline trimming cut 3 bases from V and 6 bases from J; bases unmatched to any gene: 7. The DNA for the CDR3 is TGTGCCAGCAGTTTCGGACAGGCAGCAGCCGGGGAGCTGTTTTTT. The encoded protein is CASSFGQAAAGELFF.

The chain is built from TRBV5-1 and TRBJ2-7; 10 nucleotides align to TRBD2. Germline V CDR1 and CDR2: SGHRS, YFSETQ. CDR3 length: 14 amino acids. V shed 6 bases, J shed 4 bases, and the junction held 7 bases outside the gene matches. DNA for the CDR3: TGCGCCAGCACTCTAGCGGGAGAAGCTTACGAGCAGTACTTC. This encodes CASTLAGEAYEQYF.

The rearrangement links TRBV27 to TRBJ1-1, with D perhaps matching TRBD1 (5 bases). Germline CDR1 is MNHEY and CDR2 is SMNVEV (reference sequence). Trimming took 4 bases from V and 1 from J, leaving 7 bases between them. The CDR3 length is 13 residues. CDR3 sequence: CASSYDRNTEAFF. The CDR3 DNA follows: TGTGCCAGCAGTTATGACAGGAACACTGAAGCTTTCTTT.

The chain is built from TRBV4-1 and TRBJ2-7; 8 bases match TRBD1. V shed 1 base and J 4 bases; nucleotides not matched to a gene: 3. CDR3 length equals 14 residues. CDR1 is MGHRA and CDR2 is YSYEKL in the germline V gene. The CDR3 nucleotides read TGCGCCAGCAGCCAAGCCCAGGGGGCTTACGAGCAGTACTTC. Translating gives CASSQAQGAYEQYF.

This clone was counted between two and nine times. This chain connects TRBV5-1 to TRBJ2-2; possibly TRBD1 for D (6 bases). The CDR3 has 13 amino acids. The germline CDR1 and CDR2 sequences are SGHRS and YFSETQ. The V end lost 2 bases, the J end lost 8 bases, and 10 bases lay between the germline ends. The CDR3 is CASSLTGTGELFF. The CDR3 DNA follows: TGCGCCAGCAGCTTAACCGGGACAGGGGAGCTGTTTTTT.

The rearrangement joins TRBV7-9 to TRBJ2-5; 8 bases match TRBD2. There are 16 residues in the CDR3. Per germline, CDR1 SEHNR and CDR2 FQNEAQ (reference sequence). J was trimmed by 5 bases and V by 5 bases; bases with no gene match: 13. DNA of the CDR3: TGTGCCAGCAGCGCGACAAACTCGGGAGGGGCGGAGACCCAGTACTTC. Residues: CASSATNSGGAETQYF.

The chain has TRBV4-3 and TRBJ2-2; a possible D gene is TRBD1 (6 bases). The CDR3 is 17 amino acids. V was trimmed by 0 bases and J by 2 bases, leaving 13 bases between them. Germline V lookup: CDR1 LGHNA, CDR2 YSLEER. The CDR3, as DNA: TGCGCCAGCAGCCAAGATTTAGGGACAAAAAACACCGGGGAGCTGTTTTTT. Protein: CASSQDLGTKNTGELFF.

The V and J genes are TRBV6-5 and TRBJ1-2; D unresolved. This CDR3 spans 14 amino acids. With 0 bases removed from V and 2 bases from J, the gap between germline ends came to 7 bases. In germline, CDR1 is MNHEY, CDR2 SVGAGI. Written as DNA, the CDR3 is TGTGCCAGCAGTTACTCGACACCCAACTATGGCTACACCTTC. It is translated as CASSYSTPNYGYTF.